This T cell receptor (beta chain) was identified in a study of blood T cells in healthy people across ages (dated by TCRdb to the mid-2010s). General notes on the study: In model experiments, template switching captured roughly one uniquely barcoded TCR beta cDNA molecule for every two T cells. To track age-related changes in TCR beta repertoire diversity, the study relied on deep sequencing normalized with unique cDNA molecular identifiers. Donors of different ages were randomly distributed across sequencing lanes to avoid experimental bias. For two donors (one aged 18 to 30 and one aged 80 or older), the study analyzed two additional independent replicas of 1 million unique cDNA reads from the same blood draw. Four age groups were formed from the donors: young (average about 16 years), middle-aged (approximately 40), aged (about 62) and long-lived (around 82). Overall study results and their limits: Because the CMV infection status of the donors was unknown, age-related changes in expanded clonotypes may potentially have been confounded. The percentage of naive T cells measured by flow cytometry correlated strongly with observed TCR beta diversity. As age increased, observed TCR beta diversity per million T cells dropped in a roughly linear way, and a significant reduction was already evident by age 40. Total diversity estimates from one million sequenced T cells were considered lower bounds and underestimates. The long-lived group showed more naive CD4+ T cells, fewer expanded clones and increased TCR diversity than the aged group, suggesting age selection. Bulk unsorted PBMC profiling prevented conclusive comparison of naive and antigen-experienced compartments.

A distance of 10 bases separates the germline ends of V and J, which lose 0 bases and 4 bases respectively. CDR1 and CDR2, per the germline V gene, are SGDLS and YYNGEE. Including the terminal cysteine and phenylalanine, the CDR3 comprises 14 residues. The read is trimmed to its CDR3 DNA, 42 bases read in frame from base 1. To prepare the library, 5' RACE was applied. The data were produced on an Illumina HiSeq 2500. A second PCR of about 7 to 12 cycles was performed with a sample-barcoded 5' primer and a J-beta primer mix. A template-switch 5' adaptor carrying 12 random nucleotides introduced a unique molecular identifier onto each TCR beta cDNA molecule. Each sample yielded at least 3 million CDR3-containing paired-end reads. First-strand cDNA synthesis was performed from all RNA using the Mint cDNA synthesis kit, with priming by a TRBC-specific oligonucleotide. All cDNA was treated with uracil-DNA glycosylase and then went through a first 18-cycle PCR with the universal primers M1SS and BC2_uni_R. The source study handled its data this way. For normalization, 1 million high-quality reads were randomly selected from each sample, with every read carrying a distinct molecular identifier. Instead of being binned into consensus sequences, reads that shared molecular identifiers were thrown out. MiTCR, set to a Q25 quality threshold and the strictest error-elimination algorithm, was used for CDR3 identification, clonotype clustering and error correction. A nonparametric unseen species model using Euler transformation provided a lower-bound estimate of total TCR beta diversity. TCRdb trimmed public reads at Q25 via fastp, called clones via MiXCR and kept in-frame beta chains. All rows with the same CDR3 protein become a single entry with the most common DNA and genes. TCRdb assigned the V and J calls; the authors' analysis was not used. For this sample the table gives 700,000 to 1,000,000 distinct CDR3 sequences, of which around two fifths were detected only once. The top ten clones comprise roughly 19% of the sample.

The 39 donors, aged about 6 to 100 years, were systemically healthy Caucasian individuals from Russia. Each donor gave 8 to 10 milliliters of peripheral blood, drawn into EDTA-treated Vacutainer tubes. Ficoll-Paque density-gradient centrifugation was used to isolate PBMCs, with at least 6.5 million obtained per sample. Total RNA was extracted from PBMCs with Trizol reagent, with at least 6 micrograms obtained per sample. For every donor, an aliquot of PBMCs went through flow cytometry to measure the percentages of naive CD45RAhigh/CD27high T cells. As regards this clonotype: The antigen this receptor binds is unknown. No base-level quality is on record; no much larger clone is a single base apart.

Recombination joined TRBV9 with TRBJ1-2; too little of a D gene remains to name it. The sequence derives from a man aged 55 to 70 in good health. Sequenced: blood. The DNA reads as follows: TGTGCCAGCAGCGTAGGGCAGGAAGGCTATGGCTACACCTTC. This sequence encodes CASSVGQEGYGYTF.